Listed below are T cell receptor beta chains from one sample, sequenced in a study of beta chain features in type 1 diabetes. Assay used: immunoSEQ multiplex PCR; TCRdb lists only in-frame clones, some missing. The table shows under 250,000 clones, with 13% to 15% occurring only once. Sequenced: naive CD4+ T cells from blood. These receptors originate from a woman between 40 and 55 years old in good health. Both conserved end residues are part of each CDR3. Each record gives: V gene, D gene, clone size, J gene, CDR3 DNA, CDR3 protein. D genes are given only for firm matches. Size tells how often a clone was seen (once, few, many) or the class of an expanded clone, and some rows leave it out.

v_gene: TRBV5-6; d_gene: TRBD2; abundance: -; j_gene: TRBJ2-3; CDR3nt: TGTGCCAGCAGCTTGCGGCTAGCGGGGGGGCAGGCAACAGATACGCAGTATTTT; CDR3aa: CASSLRLAGGQATDTQYF
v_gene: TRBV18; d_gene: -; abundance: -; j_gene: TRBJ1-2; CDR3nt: TGTGCCAGCTCACCAACAATAGACAGGACTAACTATGGCTACACCTTC; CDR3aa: CASSPTIDRTNYGYTF
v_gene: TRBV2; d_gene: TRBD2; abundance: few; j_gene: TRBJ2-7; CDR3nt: TGTGCCAGCAGTCGGGGTATGACTAGCGATTCCTACGAGCAGTACTTC; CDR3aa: CASSRGMTSDSYEQYF
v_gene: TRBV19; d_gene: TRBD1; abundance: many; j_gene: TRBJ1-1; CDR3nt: TGTGCCAGCACGGACAGGGAGGGGGCTGAAGCTTTCTTT; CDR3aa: CASTDREGAEAFF
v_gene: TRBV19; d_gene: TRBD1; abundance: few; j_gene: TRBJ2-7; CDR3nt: TGTGCCAGCCGTGGGACAGGGTCCATGCACGAGCAGTACTTC; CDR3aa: CASRGTGSMHEQYF
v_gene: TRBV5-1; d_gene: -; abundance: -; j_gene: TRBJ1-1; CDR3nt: TGCGCCAGCAGTTCGTACGGCACTGAAGCTTTCTTT; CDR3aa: CASSSYGTEAFF
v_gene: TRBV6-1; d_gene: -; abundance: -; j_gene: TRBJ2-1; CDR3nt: TGTGCCAGCAGCGCCTCAGGGGCGCTCTACAATGAGCAGTTCTTC; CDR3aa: CASSASGALYNEQFF
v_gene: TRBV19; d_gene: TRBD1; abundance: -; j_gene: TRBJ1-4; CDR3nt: TGTGCCAGTCGCACGACAGGGATTAATGAAAAACTGTTTTTT; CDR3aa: CASRTTGINEKLFF
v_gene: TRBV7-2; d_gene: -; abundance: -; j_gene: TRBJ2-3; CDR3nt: TGTGCCAGCAGCCCCATCGGGGTCAGCACAGATACGCAGTATTTT; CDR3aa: CASSPIGVSTDTQYF
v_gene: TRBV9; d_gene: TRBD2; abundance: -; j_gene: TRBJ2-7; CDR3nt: TGTGCCAGCAGCGTCTTAGCGGGATCCTACGAGCAGTACTTC; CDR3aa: CASSVLAGSYEQYF
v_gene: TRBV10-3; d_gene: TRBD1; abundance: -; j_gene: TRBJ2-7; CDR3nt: TGTGCCATCAGTGTCGGGACAGGAAGCTACGAGCAGTACTTC; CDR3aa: CAISVGTGSYEQYF
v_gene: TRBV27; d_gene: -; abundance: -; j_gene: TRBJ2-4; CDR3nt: TGTGCCAGCAGTTCAGGGGCCCTGAAAAACATTCAGTACTTC; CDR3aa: CASSSGALKNIQYF
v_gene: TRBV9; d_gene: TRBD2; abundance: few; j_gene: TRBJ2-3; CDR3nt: TGTGCCAGCAGCGTACCTAGCGGGCCGGCAGATACGCAGTATTTT; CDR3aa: CASSVPSGPADTQYF
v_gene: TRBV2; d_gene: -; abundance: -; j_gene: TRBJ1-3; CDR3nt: TGTGCCAGCAGTACCAGGGGCCCTGGAAACACCATATATTTT; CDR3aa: CASSTRGPGNTIYF
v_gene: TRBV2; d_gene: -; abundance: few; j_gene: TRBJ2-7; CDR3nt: TGTGCCAGCAGCAGCGGAGAGCAGTACTTC; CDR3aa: CASSSGEQYF
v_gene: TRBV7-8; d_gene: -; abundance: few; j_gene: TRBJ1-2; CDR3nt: TGTGCCAGCAGCGGAGGGGGGGACATCTATGGCTACACCTTC; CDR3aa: CASSGGGDIYGYTF
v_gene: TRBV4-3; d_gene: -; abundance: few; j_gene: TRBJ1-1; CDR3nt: TGCGCCAGCAGCCGAGCGACAGGTCCGAACACTGAAGCTTTCTTT; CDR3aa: CASSRATGPNTEAFF
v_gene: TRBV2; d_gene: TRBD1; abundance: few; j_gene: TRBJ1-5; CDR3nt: TGTGCCAGCCGGGACAGGGGCCCTTGGCAGCTCCAGCCCCAGCATTTT; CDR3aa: CASRDRGPWQLQPQHF
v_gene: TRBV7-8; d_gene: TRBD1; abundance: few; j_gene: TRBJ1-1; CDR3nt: TGTGCCAGCAGCCCGCGCCGGGACAGGGTAGTAGACACTGAAGCTTTCTTT; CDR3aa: CASSPRRDRVVDTEAFF
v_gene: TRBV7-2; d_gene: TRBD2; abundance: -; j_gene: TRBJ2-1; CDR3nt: TGTGCCAGCAGCGATCCGGGACTAGCGGGGGGGTGGGAGCAGTTCTTC; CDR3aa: CASSDPGLAGGWEQFF
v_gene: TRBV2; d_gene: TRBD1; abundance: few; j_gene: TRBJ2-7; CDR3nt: TGTGCCAGCAGCGCGGACGGGGACAGTTACGAGCAGTACTTC; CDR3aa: CASSADGDSYEQYF
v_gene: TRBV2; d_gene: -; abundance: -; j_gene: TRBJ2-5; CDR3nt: TGTGCCAGCATGCAGGGTACGAAAGAGACCCAGTACTTC; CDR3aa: CASMQGTKETQYF
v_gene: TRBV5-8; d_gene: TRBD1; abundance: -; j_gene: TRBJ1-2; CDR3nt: TGTGCCAGCAGCCGCCGGGACAGGGGGACCTATGGCTACACCTTC; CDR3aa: CASSRRDRGTYGYTF
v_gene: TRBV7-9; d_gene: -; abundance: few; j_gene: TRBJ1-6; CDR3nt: TGTGCCAGCAGCTTGACTGCCTCGTCGAATTCACCCCTCCACTTT; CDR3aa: CASSLTASSNSPLHF
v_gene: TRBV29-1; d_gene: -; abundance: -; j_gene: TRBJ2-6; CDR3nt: TGCAGCGTTTCTCAGGGATCCGGGGCCAACGTCCTGACTTTC; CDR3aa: CSVSQGSGANVLTF
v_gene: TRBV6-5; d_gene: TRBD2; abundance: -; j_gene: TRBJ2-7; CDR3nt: TGTGCCAGCAGTTACGCGGCTAGCGGGGGCTACGAGCAGTACTTC; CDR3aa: CASSYAASGGYEQYF
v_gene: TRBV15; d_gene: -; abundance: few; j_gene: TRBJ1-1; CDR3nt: TGTGCCACCAGCAGAGATCCACAGGGCTCGACTGAAGCTTTCTTT; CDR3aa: CATSRDPQGSTEAFF
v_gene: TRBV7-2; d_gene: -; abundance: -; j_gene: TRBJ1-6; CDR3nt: TGTGCCAGCAGCTTTGGTTCAGGGTTGCTCGGATCACCCCTCCACTTT; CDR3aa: CASSFGSGLLGSPLHF
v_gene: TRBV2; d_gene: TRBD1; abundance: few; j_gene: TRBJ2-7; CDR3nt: TGTGCCAGGGGACAGGGGGCAGCCTACGAGCAGTACTTC; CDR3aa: CARGQGAAYEQYF
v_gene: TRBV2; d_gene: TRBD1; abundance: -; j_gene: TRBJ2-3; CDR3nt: TGTGCCAGCAGTCCATGGACAGGAGTTTCAGATACGCAGTATTTT; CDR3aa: CASSPWTGVSDTQYF
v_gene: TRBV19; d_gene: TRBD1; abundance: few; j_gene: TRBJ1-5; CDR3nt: TGTGCCAGCCTGGACAGGCAGGGCCAGCCCCAGCATTTT; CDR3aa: CASLDRQGQPQHF
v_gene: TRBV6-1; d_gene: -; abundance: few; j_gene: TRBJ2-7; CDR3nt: TGTGCCAGCAGTGAAGCGCAGGGGACGCTATACGAGCAGTACTTC; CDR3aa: CASSEAQGTLYEQYF
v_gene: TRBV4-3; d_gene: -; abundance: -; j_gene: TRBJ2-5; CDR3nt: TGCGCCAGCAGCCAAGATTCCGCCCTACAAGAGACCCAGTACTTC; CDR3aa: CASSQDSALQETQYF
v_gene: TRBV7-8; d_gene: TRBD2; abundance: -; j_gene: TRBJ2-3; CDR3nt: TGTGCCAGCAAGGCGGAACTAGCGGGGAGCACAGATACGCAGTATTTT; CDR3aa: CASKAELAGSTDTQYF
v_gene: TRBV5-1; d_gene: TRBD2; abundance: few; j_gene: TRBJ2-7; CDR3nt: TGCGCCAGCAGCGATCCTGCTAGCGGGGGGTACGAGCAGTACTTC; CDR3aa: CASSDPASGGYEQYF
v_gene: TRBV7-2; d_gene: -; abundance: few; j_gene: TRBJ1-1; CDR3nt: TGTGCCAGCAGCCAGTCGTGGGCTCGCTTGGCTGAAGCTTTCTTT; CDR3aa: CASSQSWARLAEAFF
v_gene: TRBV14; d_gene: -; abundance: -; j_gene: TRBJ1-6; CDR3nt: TGTGCCAGCAGCCACTTAGAGGACAGAAGCTCCTATAATTCACCCCTCCACTTT; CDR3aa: CASSHLEDRSSYNSPLHF
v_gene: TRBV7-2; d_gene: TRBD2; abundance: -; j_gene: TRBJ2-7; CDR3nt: TGTGCCAGCAGCGAAACGGGGGGGCAGCCCTACGAGCAGTACTTC; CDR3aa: CASSETGGQPYEQYF
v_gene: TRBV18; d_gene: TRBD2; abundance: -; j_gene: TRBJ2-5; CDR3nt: TGTGCCAGCTCACCACTCCGCGGGGGGATCCAAGAGACCCAGTACTTC; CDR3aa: CASSPLRGGIQETQYF
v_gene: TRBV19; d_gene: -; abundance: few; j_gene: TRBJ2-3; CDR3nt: TGTGCCAGTAGAGGGGCAGATACGCAGTATTTT; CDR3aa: CASRGADTQYF
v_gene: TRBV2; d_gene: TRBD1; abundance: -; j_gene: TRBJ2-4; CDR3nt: TGTGCCAGCAGGGGGACAGAAGCCAAAAACATTCAGTACTTC; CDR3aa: CASRGTEAKNIQYF
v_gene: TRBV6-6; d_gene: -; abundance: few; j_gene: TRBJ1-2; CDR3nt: TGTGCCACCTTAAAAGACAGGCGATCTTTCTATGGCTACACCTTC; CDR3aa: CATLKDRRSFYGYTF
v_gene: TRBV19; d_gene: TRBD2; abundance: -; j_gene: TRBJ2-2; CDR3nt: TGTGCCAGTAGGGCTCCCGAGTCACTAGCGGGGAAAACCGGGGAGCTGTTTTTT; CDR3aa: CASRAPESLAGKTGELFF
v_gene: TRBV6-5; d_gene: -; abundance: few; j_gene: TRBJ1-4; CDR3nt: TGTGCCAGCACCCCAACCCCTGGACAGGAAAAACTGTTTTTT; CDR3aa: CASTPTPGQEKLFF
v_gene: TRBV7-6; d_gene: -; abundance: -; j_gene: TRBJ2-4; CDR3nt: TGTGCCAGCAGCCCTTGGCGGGGAGCCAAAAACATTCAGTACTTC; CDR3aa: CASSPWRGAKNIQYF
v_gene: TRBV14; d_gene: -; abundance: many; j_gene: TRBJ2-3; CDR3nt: TGTGCCAGCAGTCCGGGAAGAAGGGATACGCAGTATTTT; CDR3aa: CASSPGRRDTQYF
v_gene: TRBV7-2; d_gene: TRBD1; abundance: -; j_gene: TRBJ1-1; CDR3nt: TGTGCCAGCAGCCGACAGGGGGGTATGAACACTGAAGCTTTCTTT; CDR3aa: CASSRQGGMNTEAFF
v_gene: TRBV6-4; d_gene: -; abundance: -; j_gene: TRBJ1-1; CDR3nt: TGTGCCAGCAGTGACTCAGGGGCCGCTGAAGCTTTCTTT; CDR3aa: CASSDSGAAEAFF
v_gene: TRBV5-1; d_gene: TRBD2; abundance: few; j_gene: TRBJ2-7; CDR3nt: TGCGCCAGCAGCCACTCTAGCGGGGGGGCGGCGGCCTACGAGCAGTACTTC; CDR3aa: CASSHSSGGAAAYEQYF
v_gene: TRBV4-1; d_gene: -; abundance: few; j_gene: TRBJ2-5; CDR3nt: TGCGCCAGCAGCGGAGCAGGGTTTCGCCAAGAGACCCAGTACTTC; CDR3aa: CASSGAGFRQETQYF
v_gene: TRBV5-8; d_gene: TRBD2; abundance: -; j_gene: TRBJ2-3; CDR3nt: TGTGCCAGCAGCTGGAATAAGGGGACTAGGGCAGATACGCAGTATTTT; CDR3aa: CASSWNKGTRADTQYF
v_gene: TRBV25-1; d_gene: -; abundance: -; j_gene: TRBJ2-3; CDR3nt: TGTGCCAGCAGTGAAGGGCAGACAGATACGCAGTATTTT; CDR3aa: CASSEGQTDTQYF
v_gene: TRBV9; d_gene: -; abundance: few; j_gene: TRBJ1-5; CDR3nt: TGTGCCAGCAGCCCCAAGGGACGGGGGGAACTGGCCCAGCATTTT; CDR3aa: CASSPKGRGELAQHF